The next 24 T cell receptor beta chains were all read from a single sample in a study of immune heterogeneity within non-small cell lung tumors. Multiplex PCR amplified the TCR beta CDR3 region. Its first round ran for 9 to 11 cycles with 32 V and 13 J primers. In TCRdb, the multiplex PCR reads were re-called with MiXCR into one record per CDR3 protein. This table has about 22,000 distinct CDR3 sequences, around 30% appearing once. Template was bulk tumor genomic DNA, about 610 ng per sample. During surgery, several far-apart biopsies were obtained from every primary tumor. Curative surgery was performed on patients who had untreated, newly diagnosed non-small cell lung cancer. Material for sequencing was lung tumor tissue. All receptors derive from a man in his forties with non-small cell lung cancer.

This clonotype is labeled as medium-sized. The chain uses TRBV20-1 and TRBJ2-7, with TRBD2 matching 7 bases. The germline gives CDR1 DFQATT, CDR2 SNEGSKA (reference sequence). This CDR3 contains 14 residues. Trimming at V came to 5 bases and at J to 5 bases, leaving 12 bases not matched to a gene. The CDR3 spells CSAVKAGRLNEQYF. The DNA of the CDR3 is TGCAGTGCTGTAAAAGCGGGGCGGTTGAACGAGCAGTACTTC.

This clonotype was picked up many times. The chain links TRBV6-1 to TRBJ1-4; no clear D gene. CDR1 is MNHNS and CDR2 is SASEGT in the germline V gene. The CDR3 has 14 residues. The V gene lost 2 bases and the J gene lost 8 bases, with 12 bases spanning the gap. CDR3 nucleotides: TGTGCCAGCAGTGAACCCCGGTTCTGGGAAAAACTGTTTTTT. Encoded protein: CASSEPRFWEKLFF.

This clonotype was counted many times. In DNA form, the CDR3 reads TGTGCCAGCAGTGGGGGACAGTCTTGGCAGTACTTC. Its protein product is CASSGGQSWQYF. V usage is TRBV2 and J usage is TRBJ2-7; TRBD1 matches at 7 bases. There are 12 residues in the CDR3. CDR1 is SNHLY, CDR2 FYNNEI, per germline. J gave up 9 bases and V 4 bases, and 6 bases lay outside the gene matches. Together with reference TRBV2 and TRBJ2-7, the CDR3 gives the full variable domain: EPEVTQTPSHQVTQMGQEVILRCVPISNHLYFYWYRQILGQKVEFLVSFYNNEISEKSEIFDDQFSVERPDGSNFTLKIRSTKLEDSAMYFCASSGGQSWQYFGPGTRLTVT.

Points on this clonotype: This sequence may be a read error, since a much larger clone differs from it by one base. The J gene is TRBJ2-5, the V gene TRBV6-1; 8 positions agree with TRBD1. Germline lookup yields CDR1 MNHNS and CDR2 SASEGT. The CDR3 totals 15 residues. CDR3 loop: CASNRRQGSQGTQYF. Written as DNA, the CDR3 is TGTGCCAGCAATCGCCGACAGGGGAGTCAAGGGACCCAGTACTTC.

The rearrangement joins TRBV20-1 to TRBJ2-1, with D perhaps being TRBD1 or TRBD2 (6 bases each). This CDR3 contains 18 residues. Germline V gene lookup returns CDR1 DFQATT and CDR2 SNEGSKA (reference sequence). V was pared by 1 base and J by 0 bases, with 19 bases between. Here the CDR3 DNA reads TGCAGTGCTAGAGTAAAGTCGATGGGGGGCGTCTCCTACAATGAGCAGTTCTTC. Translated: CSARVKSMGGVSYNEQFF.

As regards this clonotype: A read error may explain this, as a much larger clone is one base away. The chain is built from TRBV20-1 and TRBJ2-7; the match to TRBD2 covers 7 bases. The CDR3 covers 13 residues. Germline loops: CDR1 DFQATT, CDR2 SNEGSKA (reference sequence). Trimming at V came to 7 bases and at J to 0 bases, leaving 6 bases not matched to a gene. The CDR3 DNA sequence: TGCAGTGTTACTCCTAGCGGCTCCTACGAGCAGTACTTC. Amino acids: CSVTPSGSYEQYF.

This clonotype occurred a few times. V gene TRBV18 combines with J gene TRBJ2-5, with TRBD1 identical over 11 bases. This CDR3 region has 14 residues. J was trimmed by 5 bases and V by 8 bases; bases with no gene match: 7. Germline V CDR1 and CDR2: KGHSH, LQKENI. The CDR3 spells CASRPGQGAETQYF. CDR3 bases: TGTGCCAGCCGTCCCGGACAGGGGGCTGAGACCCAGTACTTC. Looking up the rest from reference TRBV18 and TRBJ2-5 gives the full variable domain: NAGVMQNPRHLVRRRGQEARLRCSPMKGHSHVYWYRQLPEEGLKFMVYLQKENIIDESGMPKERFSAEFPKEGPSILRIQQVVRGDSAAYFCASRPGQGAETQYFGPGTRLLVL.

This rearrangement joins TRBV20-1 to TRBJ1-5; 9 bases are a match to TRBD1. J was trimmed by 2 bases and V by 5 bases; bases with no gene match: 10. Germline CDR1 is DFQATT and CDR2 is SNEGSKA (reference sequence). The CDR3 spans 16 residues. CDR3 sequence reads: CSAVQGARYGNQPQHF. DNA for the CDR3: TGCAGTGCTGTACAGGGGGCAAGATACGGCAATCAGCCCCAGCATTTT.

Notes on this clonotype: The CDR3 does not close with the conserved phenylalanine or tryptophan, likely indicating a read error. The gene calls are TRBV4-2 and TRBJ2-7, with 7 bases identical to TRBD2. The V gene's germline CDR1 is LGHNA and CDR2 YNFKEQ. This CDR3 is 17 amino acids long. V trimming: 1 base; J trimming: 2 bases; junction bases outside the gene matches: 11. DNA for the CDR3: TGTGCCAGCAGCCAAGGATCGATGGCGGGAGATACCTACGAGCAGTACCTC. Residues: CASSQGSMAGDTYEQYL.

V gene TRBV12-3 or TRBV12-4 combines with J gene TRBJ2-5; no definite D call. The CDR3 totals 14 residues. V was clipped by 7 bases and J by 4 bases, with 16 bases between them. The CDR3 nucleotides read TGTGCCAGCACCACGATGGCGTTGGTAGAGACCCAGTACTTC. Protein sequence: CASTTMALVETQYF.

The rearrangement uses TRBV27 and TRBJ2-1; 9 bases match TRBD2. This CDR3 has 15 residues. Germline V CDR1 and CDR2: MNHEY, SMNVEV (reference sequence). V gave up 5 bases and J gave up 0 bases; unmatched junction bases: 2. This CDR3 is CASSGSGSSYNEQFF. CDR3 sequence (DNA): TGTGCCAGCAGTGGTAGCGGGAGCTCCTACAATGAGCAGTTCTTC.

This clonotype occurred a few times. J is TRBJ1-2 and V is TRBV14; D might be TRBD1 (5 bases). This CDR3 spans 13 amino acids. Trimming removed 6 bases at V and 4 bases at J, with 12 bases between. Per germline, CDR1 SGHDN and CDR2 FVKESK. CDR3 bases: TGTGCCAGCAGAGGGACCGGCAGCTATGGCTACACCTTC. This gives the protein CASRGTGSYGYTF.

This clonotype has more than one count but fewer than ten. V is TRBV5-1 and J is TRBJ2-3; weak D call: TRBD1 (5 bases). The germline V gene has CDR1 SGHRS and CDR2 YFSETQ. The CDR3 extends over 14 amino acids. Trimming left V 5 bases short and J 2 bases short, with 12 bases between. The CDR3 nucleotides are TGCGCCAGCAGGGGTGACAGAAACACAGATACGCAGTATTTT. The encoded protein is CASRGDRNTDTQYF.

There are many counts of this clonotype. In DNA, the CDR3 is TGTGCCAGTAGCCCGACTAGAATGATCGGGGAGCTGTTTTTT. It encodes CASSPTRMIGELFF. The chain uses TRBV19 and TRBJ2-2; D may be TRBD2 (6 bases). V was trimmed by 6 bases and J by 7 bases, leaving 15 bases between them. The CDR3 is 14 residues long. Per germline, CDR1 LNHDA and CDR2 SQIVND (reference sequence).

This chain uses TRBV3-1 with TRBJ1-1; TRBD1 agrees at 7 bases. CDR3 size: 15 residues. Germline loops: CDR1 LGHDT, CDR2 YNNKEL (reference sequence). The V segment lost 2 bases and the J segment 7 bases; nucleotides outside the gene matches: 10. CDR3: CASSQLLQGFGEAFF. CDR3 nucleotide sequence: TGTGCCAGCAGCCAATTATTACAGGGGTTTGGTGAAGCTTTCTTT.

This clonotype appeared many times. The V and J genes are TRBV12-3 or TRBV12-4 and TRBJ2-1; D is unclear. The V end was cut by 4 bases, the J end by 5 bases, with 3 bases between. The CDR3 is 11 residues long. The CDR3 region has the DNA TGTGCCAGCAGTTCGAACAATGAGCAGTTCTTC. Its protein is CASSSNNEQFF.

The CDR3, as DNA: TGTGCCAGCTCACCAGGACGGGCGGAAACCGGGGAGCTGTTTTTT. This codes for CASSPGRAETGELFF. The chain couples TRBV18 to TRBJ2-2; D not certain. Germline CDR1 and CDR2: KGHSH and LQKENI. This CDR3 has 15 amino acids. The V and J ends lost 2 bases and 5 bases respectively, with 12 bases between them.

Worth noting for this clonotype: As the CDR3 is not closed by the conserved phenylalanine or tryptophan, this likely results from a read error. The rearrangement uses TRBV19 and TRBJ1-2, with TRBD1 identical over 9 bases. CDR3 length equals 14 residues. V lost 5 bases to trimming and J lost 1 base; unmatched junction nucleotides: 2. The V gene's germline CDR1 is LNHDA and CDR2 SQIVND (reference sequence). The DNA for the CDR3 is TGTGCCAGTAGTGGGGGACAGGGTAACTATGGCTACACCCTC. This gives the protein CASSGGQGNYGYTL.

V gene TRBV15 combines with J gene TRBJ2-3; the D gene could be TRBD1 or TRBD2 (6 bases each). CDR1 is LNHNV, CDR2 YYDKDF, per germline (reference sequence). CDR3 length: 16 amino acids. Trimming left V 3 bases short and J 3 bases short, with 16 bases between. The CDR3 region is CATSRGSGGRTDTQYF. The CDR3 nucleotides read TGTGCCACCAGCAGGGGATCCGGGGGCAGGACAGATACGCAGTATTTT.

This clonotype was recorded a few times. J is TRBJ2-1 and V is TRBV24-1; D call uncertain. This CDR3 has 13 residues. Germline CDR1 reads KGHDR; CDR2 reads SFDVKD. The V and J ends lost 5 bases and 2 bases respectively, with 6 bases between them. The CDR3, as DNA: TGTGCCACCAGTGGTCAAGCCTACAATGAGCAGTTCTTC. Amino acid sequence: CATSGQAYNEQFF.

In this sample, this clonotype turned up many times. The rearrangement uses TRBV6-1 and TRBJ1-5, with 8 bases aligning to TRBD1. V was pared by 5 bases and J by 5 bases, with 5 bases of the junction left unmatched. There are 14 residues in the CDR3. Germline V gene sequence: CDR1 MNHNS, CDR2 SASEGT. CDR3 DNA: TGTGCCAGCAGTCGGACAGGGCGTGATCAGCCCCAGCATTTT. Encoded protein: CASSRTGRDQPQHF.

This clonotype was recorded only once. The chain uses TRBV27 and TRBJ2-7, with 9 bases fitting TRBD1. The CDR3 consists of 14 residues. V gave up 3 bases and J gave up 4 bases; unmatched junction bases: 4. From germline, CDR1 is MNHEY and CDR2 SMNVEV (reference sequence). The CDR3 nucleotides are TGTGCCAGCAGTTTGGGACAGGGTCTGTACGAGCAGTACTTC. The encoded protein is CASSLGQGLYEQYF.

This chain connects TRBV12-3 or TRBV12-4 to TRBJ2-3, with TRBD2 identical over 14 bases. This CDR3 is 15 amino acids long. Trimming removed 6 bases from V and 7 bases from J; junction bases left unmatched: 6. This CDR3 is CASRGTSGSIHTQYF. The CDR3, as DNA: TGTGCCAGCAGGGGGACTAGCGGGAGTATACATACGCAGTATTTT.

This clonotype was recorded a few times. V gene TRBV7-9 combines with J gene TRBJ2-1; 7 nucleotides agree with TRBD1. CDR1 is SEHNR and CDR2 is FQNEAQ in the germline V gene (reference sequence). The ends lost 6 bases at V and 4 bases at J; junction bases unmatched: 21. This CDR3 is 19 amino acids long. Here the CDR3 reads CASRLFSLVGQVPYNEQFF. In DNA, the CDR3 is TGTGCCAGCAGGTTATTTAGCCTTGTAGGACAGGTCCCTTACAATGAGCAGTTCTTC. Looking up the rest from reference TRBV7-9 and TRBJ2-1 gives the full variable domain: DTGVSQNPRHKITKRGQNVTFRCDPISEHNRLYWYRQTLGQGPEFLTYFQNEAQLEKSRLLSDRFSAERPKGSFSTLEIQRTEQGDSAMYLCASRLFSLVGQVPYNEQFFGPGTRLTVL.